The 12 T cell receptor beta chains in this list originate from one sample, sequenced in a study of control samples from healthy donors and cancer patients. The protocol was immunoSEQ multiplex PCR, while the TCRdb copy is restricted to in-frame clones and leaves out a portion. The sample shows 150,000 to 200,000 clones, 70% to 90% of them seen only once. What was sequenced was blood. These receptors all come from a young man in good health.

The chain is built from TRBV6-5 and TRBJ2-5; 9 positions match TRBD1. Germline CDR1 MNHEY, CDR2 SVGAGI. The V segment lost 9 bases and the J segment 2 bases; nucleotides outside the gene matches: 4. The CDR3 covers 13 residues. The CDR3 loop is CARSTGGQETQYF. CDR3 DNA sequence: TGTGCCAGGTCGACAGGGGGGCAAGAGACCCAGTACTTC.

This chain uses TRBV19 with TRBJ2-1; D is ambiguous. CDR1 is LNHDA, CDR2 SQIVND, per germline (reference sequence). The CDR3 has 15 amino acids. The V and J ends lost 3 bases and 6 bases respectively, with 15 bases between them. The CDR3 region is CASSMDRSSGNEQFF. CDR3 in DNA: TGTGCCAGTAGTATGGACCGCTCTTCGGGCAATGAGCAGTTCTTC.

This chain links TRBV6-5 with TRBJ2-5, with 14 bases matching TRBD2. Germline CDR1 reads MNHEY; CDR2 reads SVGAGI. The CDR3 covers 13 residues. Trimming cost V 6 bases and J 7 bases; bases outside gene matches: 1. The CDR3 DNA reads as TGTGCCAGCAGAGGGACTAGCGGGGGGACCCAGTACTTC. This gives the protein CASRGTSGGTQYF.

The chain couples TRBV27 to TRBJ2-2, with D tentatively TRBD1 or TRBD2 (6 bases each). From germline, CDR1 is MNHEY and CDR2 SMNVEV (reference sequence). Deletions cut 6 bases from V and 3 bases from J, with 20 bases between. CDR3 size: 17 residues. CDR3 sequence reads: CASRARGRDPDTGELFF. The CDR3 DNA reads TGTGCCAGCAGAGCACGGGGGCGCGATCCGGACACCGGGGAGCTGTTTTTT.

The sample holds a few counts of this clone. This chain joins TRBV18 and TRBJ1-2; maybe TRBD1 (6 bases). Per the germline V gene, CDR1 is KGHSH and CDR2 is LQKENI. The length of the CDR3 is 15 residues. The germline V and J ends were trimmed by 3 bases and 0 bases, with 11 bases remaining between them. This chain's CDR3 is CASSPDSETNYGYTF. The CDR3 nucleotides read TGTGCCAGCTCACCGGACAGCGAAACTAACTATGGCTACACCTTC. The whole variable domain, remainder taken from reference TRBV18 and TRBJ1-2, is NAGVMQNPRHLVRRRGQEARLRCSPMKGHSHVYWYRQLPEEGLKFMVYLQKENIIDESGMPKERFSAEFPKEGPSILRIQQVVRGDSAAYFCASSPDSETNYGYTFGSGTRLTVV.

The chain couples TRBV29-1 to TRBJ1-2; maybe TRBD1 (5 bases). Trimming removed 3 bases from V and 3 bases from J, with 11 bases in between. This CDR3 region has 13 residues. Germline V gene lookup returns CDR1 SQVTM and CDR2 ANQGSEA. DNA for the CDR3: TGCAGCGTTGAGGGGGGGGTCTACTATGGCTACACCTTC. Translation: CSVEGGVYYGYTF. The full variable domain, rest sourced from reference TRBV29-1 and TRBJ1-2, is SAVISQKPSRDICQRGTSLTIQCQVDSQVTMMFWYRQQPGQSLTLIATANQGSEATYESGFVIDKFPISRPNLTFSTLTVSNMSPEDSSIYLCSVEGGVYYGYTFGSGTRLTVV.

This chain connects TRBV30 to TRBJ1-1; 8 nucleotides line up with TRBD1. The CDR3 loop spans 14 amino acids. The germline gives CDR1 GTSNPN, CDR2 SVGIG (reference sequence). Trimming removed 0 bases from V and 6 bases from J; junction bases left unmatched: 6. CDR3 loop: CAWSVGTGRAEAFF. CDR3 DNA sequence: TGTGCCTGGAGTGTTGGGACAGGAAGAGCTGAAGCTTTCTTT.

The chain uses TRBV3-1 (or the pseudogene TRBV3-2) and TRBJ1-6; no clear D gene. The V end was cut by 1 base, the J end by 3 bases, with 7 bases between. Germline V lookup: CDR1 LGHDT, CDR2 YNNKEL (reference sequence). The CDR3 is 15 amino acids. CDR3 residues: CASSQASVYNSPLHF. The CDR3 region has the DNA TGTGCCAGCAGCCAAGCCAGCGTCTATAATTCACCCCTCCACTTT.

The V and J genes are TRBV9 and TRBJ1-1, with a weak D call TRBD1 (6 bases). This CDR3 is 13 amino acids long. The ends were cut back, 1 base at V and 8 bases at J, with 12 bases in the middle. The germline V gene has CDR1 SGDLS and CDR2 YYNGEE. CDR3 DNA: TGTGCCAGCAGCGTATCTCCCGACAGGGAAGCTTTCTTT. This encodes CASSVSPDREAFF.

V is TRBV7-8 and J is TRBJ2-1; 8 positions match TRBD1. Germline CDR1 is SGHVS and CDR2 is FQNEAQ. The CDR3 loop spans 14 amino acids. V lost 5 bases and J lost 3; bases outside the gene matches: 3. CDR3 residues: CASSRQGSYNEQFF. The DNA of the CDR3 is TGTGCCAGCAGCCGACAGGGGAGCTACAATGAGCAGTTCTTC.

This chain joins TRBV3-1 (or the pseudogene TRBV3-2) and TRBJ1-2; tentatively, D is TRBD1 (6 bases). Between the trimmed V and J ends, which lost 2 bases and 7 bases, there was a span of 14 bases. Germline CDR1 and CDR2: LGHDT and YNNKEL (reference sequence). This CDR3 comprises 14 residues. The CDR3 region has the DNA TGTGCCAGCAGCCAACGGGGGGCGAGCTCTGGCTACACCTTC. This sequence encodes CASSQRGASSGYTF.

The chain carries TRBV3-1 (or the pseudogene TRBV3-2) and TRBJ2-7; D perhaps matches TRBD2 (6 bases). CDR1 is LGHDT and CDR2 is YNNKEL in the germline V gene (reference sequence). Trimming removed 0 bases at V and 2 bases at J, with 20 bases between. The CDR3 has 18 amino acids. CDR3 sequence (DNA): TGTGCCAGCAGCCAAGAGCCCCCGGGGGTTGGGGGGACCTACGAGCAGTACTTC. Amino acid sequence: CASSQEPPGVGGTYEQYF.